The subject of this entry is one T cell receptor (beta chain). During active infection, Seattle patients enrolled and were then monitored through disease. In the source study's methods: Estimated nucleated cell counts came from reference gene primer amplification. The table came from immunoSEQ multiplex PCR; TCRdb's copy has only in-frame clones and leaves some out. V and J calls and clone size are given by that table; D and trimming were obtained from the DNA. The sample lists about 280,000 clones, almost 90% occurring once. These data come from a study of blood T cell repertoires in COVID-19. Study information: Sources were T cells, B-cell-depleted T cells, or PBMCs; the material itself was cDNA or gDNA.

The CDR3 spans 15 residues. Germline V gene sequence: CDR1 LGHDT, CDR2 YNNKEL (reference sequence). V lost 6 bases, J lost 6 bases, and 10 bases stayed unmatched. This chain connects TRBV3-1 (or the pseudogene TRBV3-2) to TRBJ2-7; 11 bases map to TRBD2. The sequence was obtained from a woman aged 25 to 39 with COVID-19, enrolled during active disease. Sequencing was carried out using peripheral blood. For the CDR3, the DNA is TGTGCCAGCAGGGGGACTAGCGGTCCCGGGCGCGAGCAGTACTTC. This translates into CASRGTSGPGREQYF.